This TCR beta chain was observed in a study of memory CD4+ T cells and cytomegalovirus serostatus (dated by TCRdb to about 2019). About the study as a whole: The cohort included roughly 33 healthy adults from Belgium, of whom 9 were CMV seropositive and some 24 were CMV seronegative. To replicate a published TCR-based CMV serostatus classifier, the study sequenced CD4+ memory TCRbeta repertoires from a Belgian cohort whose cytomegalovirus serostatus was known.

CDR1 and CDR2 are drawn from the germline V gene (reference sequence): SEHNR, FQNEAQ. V gives up 0 bases and J gives up 5 bases, and the segment between their germline ends measures 15 bases. Inclusive of the bounding cysteine and phenylalanine, the CDR3 is 16 residues long. Kept here is only the CDR3 DNA, which spans 48 bases and is read in frame from base 1. Worth noting for this clone: The target of this receptor is not known. No much larger clone is present one base from it, and per-base qualities are unavailable.

Single viable CD3+CD4+CD8-CD45RO+ cells were sorted as memory CD4+ T cells on a FACSAria II. To determine CMV serostatus, a Roche Elecsys assay was used that detects serum IgG against CMV pp150, pp28, p38 and p52. After thawing, total CD4+ T cells were enriched by positive selection with CD4 magnetic microbeads. The samples came from a separate study whose specific focus was interrogating the CD4+ T cell memory repertoire. Peripheral blood mononuclear cells were isolated and cryopreserved according to standard operating procedures, and serum was kept at -80 degrees C. CD3-PerCP (BW264/56), CD4-APC (RPA-T4), CD45RO-PE (UCHT1) and CD8-Pacific Orange (3B5) antibodies were used for staining, and non-viable cells were excluded with Sytox blue. The Quick-DNA Microprep Kit was used to extract genomic DNA from the sorted cells. Amplification of TCRbeta DNA was done with the immunoSEQ hsTCRbeta kit, following the protocol from the manufacturer. TCRbeta libraries were sequenced on an Illumina MiSeq instrument. The paper's processing steps were these. Removing out-of-frame sequences left some 2,200,000 distinct TCRbeta sequences, an average of about 70,000 per individual. Two values were used to score each individual: the count of 150 to 200 previously reported CMV-associated TCRbeta sequences and the total count of productive distinct TCRbeta sequences. A beta-binomial model was reimplemented in Python, and scikit-learn random forests with default parameters were trained on data from the US cohort. Classifier performance on the Belgian cohort was summarized as median AUC with percentile confidence intervals over 10,000 bootstrap iterations. TCRdb holds this immuneACCESS table with in-frame rearrangements only. Some clones are missing; in checked studies, unresolved V genes explain under half, and the rest has no known cause. V and J calls and clone size follow that table, whereas D and trimming were derived from the DNA. The sample table lists tens of thousands of clones, around 80% of them with a count of one. The ten largest make up 0.4% to 0.5% of the sample.

The investigation overall reported the following: Only CD4+CD45RO+ memory cells were sequenced, in contrast to the original study, which included naive and memory CD4+ and CD8+ populations. The results were interpreted as suggesting that the CMV-associated TCR signature is mostly present in the CD4+ memory repertoire. Of under 200 previously reported CMV-associated TCRbeta sequences, around 67 appeared in the CD4+ memory repertoires, each in one to five individuals. The original-framework classifier achieved a median bootstrapped AUC of about 0.95 with a 95% CI of 0.76-1.00 on the Belgian cohort. CMV serostatus prediction reached a median bootstrapped AUC of approximately 0.96 with the original framework and roughly 0.9 with a US-trained random forest.

This receptor was identified in an adult in good health and CMV-seronegative. The chain was built from TRBV7-9 and TRBJ2-3; the D gene is not confidently resolved. Material for sequencing was memory CD4+ T cells from blood. The bases are TGTGCCAGCAGCTTAGCGCGAAATCCCGCCCTAGATACGCAGTATTTT. This codes for CASSLARNPALDTQYF.